Below are 25 T cell receptor beta chains sequenced from a single sample in a study of Ad26.COV2.S vaccination and SARS-CoV-2 variants. Treatment: around 19 received Ad26.COV2.S at low or high dose, single or two shots; 5 received placebo; per-sample allocation not given. Samples came from day 63 after the first vaccine or placebo injection. The assay was immunoSEQ multiplex PCR, and TCRdb's table has in-frame clones only and misses some. The sample includes 250,000 or so clones, roughly 87% of them seen just once. The sample consisted of peripheral blood, taken in a trial of Ad26.COV2.S vaccine versus placebo. The receptors shown here come from a person aged 18 to 59 who received the Ad26.COV2.S COVID-19 vaccine or a placebo.

V usage is TRBV29-1 and J usage is TRBJ1-3; TRBD1 is a possible D gene (6 bases). Germline V gene data show CDR1 as SQVTM and CDR2 as ANQGSEA. V was shortened by 6 bases and J by 0 bases, with 12 bases between the two germline ends. The CDR3 runs to 14 residues. The CDR3 DNA sequence: TGCAGCGTCGCACAGGGACCCTCTGGAAACACCATATATTTT. Its translation: CSVAQGPSGNTIYF.

Notes on this clone: One end of the junction is discordant with germline, which a read error may explain. The rearrangement uses TRBV6-4 and TRBJ1-1; D call uncertain. This CDR3 contains 9 residues. The V gene's germline CDR1 is MRHNA and CDR2 SNTAGT. Here the CDR3 DNA reads TGTGCCAGCAAGGCCCCTGAGTTATTT. Residues: CASKAPELF.

The V and J genes are TRBV10-3 and TRBJ2-7; D perhaps matches TRBD1 (6 bases). Germline values: CDR1 ENHRY, CDR2 SYGVKD. The CDR3 extends over 11 amino acids. The V end lost 6 bases, the J end lost 7 bases, and 10 bases lay between the germline ends. CDR3 nucleotides: TGTGCCATCAGAGGGGGTGGGGAGCAGTACTTC. Residues: CAIRGGGEQYF.

This clone was recorded at least ten times. V gene TRBV30 combines with J gene TRBJ1-2; a possible D gene is TRBD1 (5 bases). The CDR3 spans 12 residues. Germline V lookup: CDR1 GTSNPN, CDR2 SVGIG (reference sequence). V gave up 3 bases and J gave up 8 bases, with 13 bases separating them. CDR3 loop: CAWSVGVKGYTF. The DNA for the CDR3 is TGTGCCTGGAGCGTGGGGGTGAAGGGCTACACCTTC.

The chain combines TRBV4-1 with TRBJ2-1; the D gene is possibly TRBD2 (6 bases). The CDR3 is 16 amino acids. Germline values: CDR1 MGHRA, CDR2 YSYEKL. The germline V and J ends were trimmed by 1 base and 6 bases, with 16 bases remaining between them. The CDR3 region is CASSQGSRGGGNEQFF. CDR3 sequence (DNA): TGCGCCAGCAGCCAAGGTTCTCGGGGAGGAGGCAATGAGCAGTTCTTC.

This clone was counted once. The rearrangement links TRBV7-2 to TRBJ2-1; 8 bases are shared with TRBD2. The CDR3 totals 14 residues. In germline, CDR1 is SGHTA, CDR2 FQGNSA. J gave up 4 bases and V 5 bases, and 4 bases lay outside the gene matches. As DNA, the CDR3 is TGTGCCAGCAGCGGTAGCGGGGCTTACAATGAGCAGTTCTTC. Amino acid sequence: CASSGSGAYNEQFF. Filled out from reference TRBV7-2 and TRBJ2-1, the complete variable domain reads GAGVSQSPSNKVTEKGKDVELRCDPISGHTALYWYRQSLGQGLEFLIYFQGNSAPDKSGLPSDRFSAERTGGSVSTLTIQRTQQEDSAVYLCASSGSGAYNEQFFGPGTRLTVL.

J is TRBJ1-1 and V is TRBV14; D not certain. The CDR3 loop spans 11 amino acids. Germline-derived CDR1 and CDR2 are SGHDN and FVKESK. V shed 1 base and J shed 11 bases, with 8 bases lying between them. CDR3 sequence (DNA): TGTGCCAGCAGCCAAGGGATTAGGGCTTTCTTT. Its translation: CASSQGIRAFF.

The rearrangement links TRBV5-4 to TRBJ2-2, with TRBD1 matching 9 bases. This CDR3 has 15 residues. Germline trimming cut 2 bases from V and 10 bases from J; bases unmatched to any gene: 9. Germline values: CDR1 SGHNT, CDR2 YYREEE (reference sequence). The CDR3 here is CASSLQGAQLKELFF. The DNA of the CDR3 is TGTGCCAGCAGCTTACAGGGGGCGCAGCTAAAGGAGCTGTTTTTT.

V is TRBV4-3 and J is TRBJ1-2; 9 bases agree with TRBD1. CDR3 size: 17 residues. The germline CDR1 and CDR2 sequences are LGHNA and YSLEER. V gave up 0 bases and J gave up 2 bases; unmatched junction bases: 7. The CDR3: CASSQDLGTGRNYGYTF. As DNA, the CDR3 is TGCGCCAGCAGCCAAGATCTAGGGACAGGGAGGAACTATGGCTACACCTTC.

This clone was seen a single time. This chain joins TRBV6-2 or TRBV6-3 and TRBJ2-5; D call uncertain. Germline CDR1 and CDR2: MNHEY and SVGEGT. The length of the CDR3 is 11 residues. Trimming stripped 6 bases from V and 4 bases from J, with 6 bases between. Here the CDR3 DNA reads TGTGCCAGCAGCAAGACAGAGACCCAGTACTTC. This gives the protein CASSKTETQYF.

This clone is a singleton in its sample. The chain is built from TRBV6-1 and TRBJ1-2; D not resolved. V lost 2 bases to trimming and J lost 4 bases, with 17 bases between them. The V gene's germline CDR1 is MNHNS and CDR2 SASEGT. The CDR3 covers 16 residues. The chain's CDR3 is CASSELGDTRSYGYTF. CDR3 DNA: TGTGCCAGCAGTGAACTTGGGGATACTCGGAGCTATGGCTACACCTTC.

The V and J genes are TRBV7-2 and TRBJ2-1; possibly TRBD1 or TRBD2 for D (6 bases each). Trimming took 4 bases from V and 6 from J, leaving 7 bases between them. This CDR3 has 12 amino acids. The V gene's germline CDR1 is SGHTA and CDR2 FQGNSA. Here the CDR3 DNA reads TGTGCCAGCAGCTGGGGGGCCAATGAGCAGTTCTTC. Its translation: CASSWGANEQFF.

This chain links TRBV5-6 with TRBJ1-1; no firm D call. There are 13 residues in the CDR3. The germline CDR1 and CDR2 sequences are SGHDT and YYEEEE. The V gene lost 2 bases and the J gene lost 2 bases, with 7 bases spanning the gap. The CDR3 here is CASSFEVNTEAFF. The CDR3 nucleotides are TGTGCCAGCAGCTTCGAGGTTAACACTGAAGCTTTCTTT.

The rearrangement uses TRBV5-1 and TRBJ2-1; the match to TRBD2 covers 13 bases. The CDR3 consists of 18 residues. The trim removed 0 bases at V and 0 bases at J, leaving 3 bases unmatched. Germline V CDR1 and CDR2: SGHRS, YFSETQ. The CDR3 DNA reads TGCGCCAGCAGCTTGGGGGGACTAGCGGGAAGCTCCTACAATGAGCAGTTCTTC. Translation: CASSLGGLAGSSYNEQFF.

This clone has more than one count but fewer than ten. The rearrangement links TRBV7-8 to TRBJ2-1; the D gene could be TRBD1 or TRBD2 (7 bases each). Trimming removed 9 bases from V and 5 bases from J, with 20 bases in between. Germline V gene data show CDR1 as SGHVS and CDR2 as FQNEAQ. The CDR3 contains 15 residues. The CDR3: CASRRGQGGDNEQFF. The CDR3, as DNA: TGTGCCAGTCGAAGGGGGCAGGGAGGGGACAATGAGCAGTTCTTC.

This clone was counted once. The chain employs TRBV14 and TRBJ2-1; a possible D gene is TRBD2 (6 bases). This CDR3 comprises 16 residues. Germline V gene data show CDR1 as SGHDN and CDR2 as FVKESK. V lost 2 bases to trimming and J lost 0 bases, with 11 bases between them. Written as DNA, the CDR3 is TGTGCCAGCAGCCAAACCGGGAGTAGCTCCTACAATGAGCAGTTCTTC. This gives the protein CASSQTGSSSYNEQFF.

The chain uses TRBV7-2 and TRBJ2-4; 8 bases match TRBD1. CDR1 and CDR2 from the germline V gene are SGHTA and FQGNSA. The CDR3 extends over 17 amino acids. Unmatched junction bases numbered 8, after V lost 1 base and J lost 3 bases. CDR3 nucleotides: TGTGCCAGCAGCTTAGGGACAGGGAGTTACGTCAAAAACATTCAGTACTTC. It specifies CASSLGTGSYVKNIQYF. The whole variable domain, filled in from reference TRBV7-2 and TRBJ2-4, reads GAGVSQSPSNKVTEKGKDVELRCDPISGHTALYWYRQSLGQGLEFLIYFQGNSAPDKSGLPSDRFSAERTGGSVSTLTIQRTQQEDSAVYLCASSLGTGSYVKNIQYFGAGTRLSVL.

The chain carries TRBV5-6 and TRBJ2-2; a possible D gene is TRBD2 (6 bases). In germline, CDR1 is SGHDT, CDR2 YYEEEE. V lost 2 bases and J 1 base, leaving 9 bases between the germline ends. This CDR3 has 15 amino acids. In DNA form, the CDR3 reads TGTGCCAGCAGCTTAGACGGGAGGAACACCGGGGAGCTGTTTTTT. Its translation: CASSLDGRNTGELFF.

The rearrangement joins TRBV4-3 to TRBJ2-7; TRBD1 might be the D (5 bases). The CDR3 has 14 residues. Per the germline V gene, CDR1 is LGHNA and CDR2 is YSLEER. V was clipped by 1 base and J by 1 base, with 8 bases between them. This chain's CDR3 is CASSQVRQSYEQYF. In DNA, the CDR3 is TGCGCCAGCAGCCAAGTCAGACAGTCCTACGAGCAGTACTTC.

The rearrangement uses TRBV9 and TRBJ2-5; D is tentatively TRBD1 or TRBD2 (5 bases each). The germline CDR1 and CDR2 sequences are SGDLS and YYNGEE. V was cut by 3 bases and J by 5 bases, with 26 bases left in between. The CDR3 is made up of 18 amino acids. Here the CDR3 DNA reads TGTGCCAGCAGCGCAGATTTAGGGACCGCCATACACAGGGAGACCCAGTACTTC. Protein: CASSADLGTAIHRETQYF.

The chain couples TRBV4-3 to TRBJ2-2; D might be TRBD2 (7 bases). The CDR3 is 17 residues long. Deletions cut 3 bases from V and 6 bases from J, with 20 bases between. Germline V gene lookup returns CDR1 LGHNA and CDR2 YSLEER. This CDR3 is CASSHNIGGLGSGELFF. The CDR3, as DNA: TGCGCCAGCAGCCATAATATCGGGGGGCTGGGATCCGGGGAGCTGTTTTTT.

The V gene is TRBV27, the J gene TRBJ2-7, with a weak D call TRBD2 (7 bases). Germline-derived CDR1 and CDR2 are MNHEY and SMNVEV (reference sequence). V lost 2 bases and J 3 bases, leaving 14 bases between the germline ends. The CDR3 length is 15 residues. DNA of the CDR3: TGTGCCAGCAGTTTAAAGGGGGGGCAGCTCTACGAGCAGTACTTC. Its translation: CASSLKGGQLYEQYF.

The chain employs TRBV9 and TRBJ1-6; TRBD1 aligns across 9 bases. The CDR3 has 15 amino acids. Germline-derived CDR1 and CDR2 are SGDLS and YYNGEE. After removal of 4 bases from V and 9 bases from J, the junction contained 8 bases not matched to a gene. This CDR3 reads CASSPWGTGISPLHF. CDR3 nucleotide sequence: TGTGCCAGCAGCCCCTGGGGGACAGGGATTTCACCCCTCCACTTT.

There are a few counts of this clone. This chain uses TRBV4-2 with TRBJ1-5; 8 bases are shared with TRBD1. V shed 3 bases, J shed 4 bases, and the junction held 5 bases outside the gene matches. CDR1 LGHNA and CDR2 YNFKEQ come from the germline V gene. The CDR3 runs 15 residues. This chain's CDR3 is CASSQETGENQPQHF. CDR3 DNA: TGTGCCAGCAGCCAGGAGACAGGGGAGAATCAGCCCCAGCATTTT.

This chain links TRBV6-2 or TRBV6-3 with TRBJ2-2; unclear D gene. V was cut by 5 bases and J by 2 bases, with 0 bases left in between. The germline V gene has CDR1 MNHEY and CDR2 SVGEGT. This CDR3 is 11 amino acids long. CDR3 residues: CASSNTGELFF. The CDR3 nucleotides read TGTGCCAGCAGTAACACCGGGGAGCTGTTTTTT.